This is a list of T cell receptor beta chains from one sample in a study of T cells in pancreatic ductal adenocarcinoma. The table came from immunoSEQ multiplex PCR; TCRdb's copy has only in-frame clones and leaves some out. The sample holds 100,000 or so clones, about 96% seen once. Material for sequencing was PBMCs. These receptors came from a human donor with pancreatic ductal adenocarcinoma. CDR3s include the opening cysteine and the closing phenylalanine or tryptophan. The D gene is left open where the match is weak. Clone size is shown for a subset of rows, as once, few, many or a class of expanded clone.

TRBJ2-1,TRBD2,-,TRBV7-3,15,TGTGCCAGCAGCTTCGGGACTAGGAACTACAATGAGCAGTTCTTC,CASSFGTRNYNEQFF
TRBJ2-1,TRBD2,-,TRBV19,15,TGTGCCAGTAGTCATAGCGGGAGAGATCACAATGAGCAGTTCTTC,CASSHSGRDHNEQFF
TRBJ2-2,-,-,TRBV2,15,TGTGCCAGCAGTGTCGGGGGGCAATTGACCGGGGAGCTGTTTTTT,CASSVGGQLTGELFF
TRBJ2-7,-,once,TRBV27,14,TGTGCCAGCCGCCAAGAAGGGGCAGTCTACGAGCAGTACTTC,CASRQEGAVYEQYF
TRBJ2-3,-,-,TRBV30,14,TGTGCCTGGTCCGACGGGTCTAGCACAGATACGCAGTATTTT,CAWSDGSSTDTQYF
TRBJ1-1,TRBD1,-,TRBV6-6,14,TGTGCCAGCAACCAAGGACAGGGGTACACTGAAGCTTTCTTT,CASNQGQGYTEAFF
TRBJ2-7,-,-,TRBV5-1,15,TGCGCCAGCAGCTTGGCGGCGGGCCAGGACTACGAGCAGTACTTC,CASSLAAGQDYEQYF
TRBJ2-5,-,once,TRBV4-1,14,TGCGCCAGCAGCACTCGACAGGTGCAAGAGACCCAGTACTTC,CASSTRQVQETQYF
TRBJ1-5,-,once,TRBV27,14,TGTGCCAGCAGTCCCCGACAGGGCAATCAGCCCCAGCATTTT,CASSPRQGNQPQHF
TRBJ2-1,-,-,TRBV5-1,14,-,CASSPSFGEGAQFF
TRBJ2-2,-,-,TRBV1,17,TGCACCAGGAGATTACCCGGGACTAGCGGGAGTAGACGGGGAGCTGTTTTT,CTRRLPGTSGSRRGAVF
TRBJ2-3,TRBD2,-,TRBV14,18,TGTGCCAGCAGCCAAGTCCCTAGCGGGAGGGCTGATATCTCGACGCAGTATTTT,CASSQVPSGRADISTQYF
TRBJ2-4,TRBD2,-,TRBV9,15,TGTGCCAGCAGCGTAGCGGGACTAGCGGGAAACATTCAGTACTTC,CASSVAGLAGNIQYF
TRBJ1-4,-,-,TRBV2,15,TGTGCCAGCAGTGAAGCCGGATTACAGGGTGAAAAACTGTTTTTT,CASSEAGLQGEKLFF
TRBJ1-5,-,-,TRBV4-3,11,TGCGCCAGCAGCCTTTCTGAGCCCCAGCATTTT,CASSLSEPQHF
TRBJ2-3,TRBD2,once,TRBV5-1,16,TGCGCCAGCAGCTCTATCCTAGCGGGCTCCACAGATACGCAGTATTTT,CASSSILAGSTDTQYF
TRBJ1-2,-,-,TRBV5-6,14,TGTGCCAGCAGCTTGTACAGGGATGACTATGGCTACACCTTC,CASSLYRDDYGYTF
TRBJ2-3,-,-,TRBV23-1,17,TGCGCCAGCAGTCAATGGGCAGGGGTAATTGGAGTAGGCACGCAGTATTTT,CASSQWAGVIGVGTQYF
TRBJ1-2,-,-,TRBV25-1,13,TGTGCCAGCAGTGAATATGGCCAGATGGGCTACACCTTC,CASSEYGQMGYTF
TRBJ2-7,-,-,TRBV28,14,TGTGCCAGCAGTTTAAGCAGGGCCTCCTACGAGCAGTACTTC,CASSLSRASYEQYF
TRBJ1-4,-,-,TRBV5-6,15,TGTGCCAGCAGCCACCGGGTTTCAACTAATGAAAAACTGTTTTTT,CASSHRVSTNEKLFF
TRBJ2-1,-,-,TRBV15,11,TGTGCCTCTGGGAGGGGGGATGAGCAGTTCTTC,CASGRGDEQFF
TRBJ2-7,TRBD1,-,TRBV6-6,14,TGTGCCAGCAGTTCCGACAGGGGGCCACTAAAGCAGTACTTC,CASSSDRGPLKQYF
TRBJ2-5,TRBD2,-,TRBV5-1,14,TGCGCCAGCAGCTTTGCCGGGAGGGGAGAGACCCAGTACTTC,CASSFAGRGETQYF
TRBJ2-7,TRBD1,-,TRBV6-6,14,TGTGCCAGCAGGGACGAACAGGGGGTCCACGAGCAGTACTTC,CASRDEQGVHEQYF
TRBJ2-3,-,-,TRBV19,16,TGTGCCAGTAGTCCCCGACTAGGGACGGGCACAGATACGCAGTATTTT,CASSPRLGTGTDTQYF
TRBJ2-2,TRBD2,-,TRBV11-2,14,TGTGCCAGCAGCCCGGGAGGAGTGGCAAGGGAGCTGTTTTTT,CASSPGGVARELFF
TRBJ2-2,TRBD2,-,TRBV18,16,TGTGCCAGCTCACCACGGGGCGGGGGACCCATCGGGGAGCTGTTTTTT,CASSPRGGGPIGELFF
TRBJ2-2,-,-,TRBV10-3,16,TGTGCCATCAGTGAGGTAGGCCTCCCAGGCACCGGGGAGCTGTTTTTT,CAISEVGLPGTGELFF
TRBJ2-7,TRBD2,-,TRBV6-5,15,TGTGCCAGCAGTTACGATCTAGCGGGGTCCTACGAGCAGTACTTC,CASSYDLAGSYEQYF
TRBJ1-4,TRBD1,-,TRBV30,14,TGTGCCTGGACCCACGGACAGGGTGCTGAAAAACTGTTTTTT,CAWTHGQGAEKLFF
TRBJ2-7,-,-,TRBV6-1,11,TGTGCCAGCAGGACCCCGACAGTAGCCTACTTC,CASRTPTVAYF
TRBJ1-3,-,-,TRBV15,16,TGTGCCACCAGCAGCCCCCGAGGCAGGGCTGGAAACACCATATATTTT,CATSSPRGRAGNTIYF
TRBJ2-1,-,-,TRBV6-5,14,TGTGCCAGCAGTTACGGTCACAGAGACAATGAGCAGTTCTTC,CASSYGHRDNEQFF
TRBJ2-7,TRBD2,-,TRBV4-2,19,TGTGCCAGCAGCCAAGCTATACATTTAGCGGGAGGGCCCGCCTACGAGCAGTACTTC,CASSQAIHLAGGPAYEQYF
TRBJ2-7,TRBD2,-,TRBV7-2,17,TGTGCCAGCAGCTTAGCGGGGACTAGCGGGACTATCTACGAGCAGTACTTC,CASSLAGTSGTIYEQYF